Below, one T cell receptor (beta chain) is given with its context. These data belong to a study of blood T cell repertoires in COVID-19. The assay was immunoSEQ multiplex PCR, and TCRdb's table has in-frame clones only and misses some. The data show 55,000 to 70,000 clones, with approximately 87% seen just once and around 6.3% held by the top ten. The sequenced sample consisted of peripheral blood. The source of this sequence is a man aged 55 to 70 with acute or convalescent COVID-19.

This CDR3 is CASSQVKDRGRVLNSPLHF. The CDR3 DNA reads as TGTGCCAGCAGCCAAGTAAAGGACAGGGGGCGAGTTTTAAATTCACCCCTCCACTTT. The gene calls are TRBV3-1 (or the pseudogene TRBV3-2) and TRBJ1-6; TRBD1 matches 11 bases. Germline V gene data show CDR1 as LGHDT and CDR2 as YNNKEL (reference sequence). The CDR3 length is 19 residues. The J segment lost 7 bases and the V segment lost 1 base, leaving 12 bases of the junction unmatched.